The 20 T cell receptor beta chains in this list originate from one sample, sequenced in a study of T cell clonotyping in hematopoietic cell transplantation listed by TCRdb under 2021. Libraries were constructed by the immunoSEQ multiplex PCR assay. TCRdb obtained this table from immuneACCESS and retained in-frame rearrangements with V and J assigned. These tables miss some clones; where compared with another copy, unresolved V genes account for less than half of the shortfall, and the remainder is unexplained. This sample holds 13,000 to 15,000 clones; just over 95% were observed only once. Clones ranked in the top ten supply under 5.5% of the sample. The time point tag for this specimen amounts to: 30 days after allo-HCT. Here the sequenced sample was peripheral blood mononuclear cells, taken 30 days after allogeneic stem cell transplant. These receptors came from a female patient in her fifties who had an allogeneic stem cell transplant from an unrelated donor, so T cells may come from the graft donor. Some clones in this sample may be carry-over from other donors' samples.

This clone was picked up one time. The chain combines TRBV6-5 with TRBJ1-6; D is uncertain. V lost 0 bases to trimming and J lost 3 bases, with 9 bases between them. The germline gives CDR1 MNHEY, CDR2 SVGAGI. CDR3 length equals 16 residues. The CDR3, as DNA: TGTGCCAGCAGTTACTCGGGCCCGGGCTATAATTCACCCCTCCACTTT. Translated: CASSYSGPGYNSPLHF.

This chain uses TRBV9 with TRBJ2-7, with D possibly being TRBD1 (5 bases). Between the trimmed V and J ends, which lost 0 bases and 2 bases, there was a span of 12 bases. CDR3 size: 15 residues. Per germline, CDR1 SGDLS and CDR2 YYNGEE. The CDR3 sequence: CASSVESQGAYEQYF. In DNA, the CDR3 is TGTGCCAGCAGCGTAGAGTCCCAAGGGGCCTACGAGCAGTACTTC. Full variable domain (remainder filled in from reference TRBV9 and TRBJ2-7): DSGVTQTPKHLITATGQRVTLRCSPRSGDLSVYWYQQSLDQGLQFLIQYYNGEERAKGNILERFSAQQFPDLHSELNLSSLELGDSALYFCASSVESQGAYEQYFGPGTRLTVT.

The chain employs TRBV6-1 and TRBJ1-6; a possible D gene is TRBD1 (5 bases). Trimming cost V 7 bases and J 9 bases, with 13 bases left between them. Germline lookup yields CDR1 MNHNS and CDR2 SASEGT. The CDR3 is made up of 13 amino acids. The CDR3 coding sequence is TGTGCCAGCAAGGGCGGGGACGGTTCACCCCTCCACTTT. It encodes CASKGGDGSPLHF.

This clone was counted once. The chain combines TRBV11-2 with TRBJ1-6; 8 positions agree with TRBD1. The V gene's germline CDR1 is SGHAT and CDR2 FQNNGV. The CDR3 is 15 amino acids. Trimming removed 3 bases from V and 10 bases from J; junction bases left unmatched: 8. Here the CDR3 DNA reads TGTGCCAGCAGCTTCACCGGACAGGGACACTCACCCCTCCACTTT. It specifies CASSFTGQGHSPLHF.

CDR3 in amino acids: CASRGLGTEAFF. CDR3 bases: TGTGCTTCCAGGGGGCTCGGGACTGAAGCTTTCTTT. The gene calls are TRBV19 and TRBJ1-1; 8 bases align to TRBD1. The CDR3 is 12 residues long. The germline CDR1 and CDR2 sequences are LNHDA and SQIVND (reference sequence). The whole variable domain, filled in from reference TRBV19 and TRBJ1-1, reads DGGITQSPKYLFRKEGQNVTLSCEQNLNHDAMYWYRQDPGQGLRLIYYSQIVNDFQKGDIAEGYSVSREKKESFPLTVTSAQKNPTAFYLCASRGLGTEAFFGQGTRLTVV.

The chain carries TRBV7-2 and TRBJ2-7; 9 positions match TRBD1. The CDR3 is made up of 18 amino acids. CDR1 and CDR2 (germline): SGHTA, FQGNSA. Trimming cost V 2 bases and J 2 bases; bases outside gene matches: 13. The chain's CDR3 is CASSLMGQGLSRTYEQYF. For the CDR3, the DNA is TGTGCCAGCAGCTTAATGGGACAGGGTTTGAGCCGTACCTACGAGCAGTACTTC.

The V gene is TRBV30, the J gene TRBJ1-1; a weak D match, TRBD1 (5 bases). V lost 7 bases, J lost 8 bases, and 14 bases lay in between. The CDR3 has 11 amino acids. In germline, CDR1 is GTSNPN, CDR2 SVGIG (reference sequence). CDR3 residues: CALGLLAEAFF. CDR3 sequence (DNA): TGTGCCTTGGGACTGCTAGCCGAAGCTTTCTTT.

The rearrangement joins TRBV7-9 to TRBJ1-5; D is perhaps TRBD1 (5 bases). CDR3 length: 13 amino acids. Germline V gene lookup returns CDR1 SEHNR and CDR2 FQNEAQ (reference sequence). Between the trimmed V and J ends, which lost 4 bases and 3 bases, there was a span of 7 bases. This chain's CDR3 is CASSWGTNQPQHF. The CDR3 DNA reads as TGTGCCAGCAGCTGGGGCACCAATCAGCCCCAGCATTTT.

The rearrangement joins TRBV5-6 to TRBJ1-2; D is ambiguous. The germline gives CDR1 SGHDT, CDR2 YYEEEE. The CDR3 extends over 15 amino acids. Trimming took off 4 bases at V and 3 bases at J, with 16 bases between the two ends. The CDR3 DNA follows: TGTGCCAGCAGCCTCACCTTTAGGCAGGACTATGGCTACACCTTC. Translation: CASSLTFRQDYGYTF.

This chain links TRBV6-4 with TRBJ2-3; 16 bases map to TRBD2. CDR1 and CDR2 (germline): MRHNA, SNTAGT. V lost 0 bases to trimming and J lost 4 bases; unmatched junction nucleotides: 1. The CDR3 covers 17 residues. DNA of the CDR3: TGTGCCAGCAGTGACTCGGGGACTAGCGGGGGGGCAGATACGCAGTATTTT. Protein: CASSDSGTSGGADTQYF.

V gene TRBV27 combines with J gene TRBJ2-1, with D perhaps matching TRBD2 (6 bases). The CDR3 loop spans 14 amino acids. The germline V gene encodes CDR1 MNHEY and CDR2 SMNVEV (reference sequence). Trimming left V 4 bases short and J 3 bases short, with 10 bases between. The CDR3, as DNA: TGTGCCAGCAGTTCCGGGGGAAACTACAATGAGCAGTTCTTC. It yields the protein CASSSGGNYNEQFF.

V and J are TRBV4-1 and TRBJ2-7; 11 bases are a match to TRBD2. This CDR3 comprises 15 residues. Germline-derived CDR1 and CDR2 are MGHRA and YSYEKL. J was trimmed by 3 bases and V by 2 bases; bases with no gene match: 3. The CDR3 loop reads CASSQLGTSGYEQYF. CDR3 nucleotides: TGCGCCAGCAGCCAATTAGGGACTAGCGGCTACGAGCAGTACTTC.

In its sample, this clone was seen once. The J gene is TRBJ2-7, the V gene TRBV4-2; D ambiguous. This CDR3 is 14 amino acids long. V was pared by 0 bases and J by 7 bases, with 13 bases between. Germline V gene data show CDR1 as LGHNA and CDR2 as YNFKEQ. CDR3 sequence: CASSQEREASEQYF. For the CDR3, the DNA is TGTGCCAGCAGCCAAGAACGAGAAGCGAGTGAGCAGTACTTC.

This chain connects TRBV2 to TRBJ2-6; D unclear. This CDR3 has 18 residues. Germline assignment: CDR1 SNHLY and CDR2 FYNNEI. The V gene lost 2 bases and the J gene lost 0 bases, with 14 bases spanning the gap. Here the CDR3 DNA reads TGTGCCAGCAGTGAACACAGCTGGTTGTCCTCTGGGGCCAACGTCCTGACTTTC. Translation: CASSEHSWLSSGANVLTF.

The rearrangement joins TRBV19 to TRBJ2-5, with a weak D call TRBD1 (5 bases). V dropped 3 bases and J dropped 1 base, with 6 bases sitting between them. The germline V gene has CDR1 LNHDA and CDR2 SQIVND (reference sequence). The CDR3 sequence is 13 residues long. The CDR3 sequence is CASSMDIQETQYF. CDR3 sequence (DNA): TGTGCCAGTAGTATGGACATCCAAGAGACCCAGTACTTC.

The chain combines TRBV5-1 with TRBJ1-1; the D is unclear. Germline-derived CDR1 and CDR2 are SGHRS and YFSETQ. The CDR3 is 13 residues long. V lost 3 bases, J lost 1 base, and 7 bases lay in between. The CDR3 region is CASSWSENTEAFF. DNA for the CDR3: TGCGCCAGCAGCTGGAGCGAGAACACTGAAGCTTTCTTT.

V is TRBV5-6 and J is TRBJ1-1; possibly TRBD1 for D (6 bases). Trimming left V 4 bases short and J 3 bases short, with 16 bases between. Germline CDR1 is SGHDT and CDR2 is YYEEEE. The CDR3 length is 15 residues. In DNA, the CDR3 is TGTGCCAGCAGCCCTAGGGGGGGCGAGGACACTGAAGCTTTCTTT. This encodes CASSPRGGEDTEAFF.

This clone was detected only once. This chain uses TRBV7-3 with TRBJ2-3; D assignment may be TRBD1 or TRBD2 (5 bases each). CDR1 is SGHTA and CDR2 is FQGTGA in the germline V gene. The CDR3 contains 15 residues. Trimming cost V 2 bases and J 0 bases, with 9 bases left between them. The CDR3 bases are TGTGCCAGCAGCTTACAAAGGGACAGCACAGATACGCAGTATTTT. Protein: CASSLQRDSTDTQYF.

V and J are TRBV9 and TRBJ1-2, with TRBD1 as a possible D gene (5 bases). Trimming took 1 base from V and 3 from J, leaving 10 bases between them. Germline V gene lookup returns CDR1 SGDLS and CDR2 YYNGEE. The CDR3 covers 14 residues. The CDR3: CASSVTGTHYGYTF. The CDR3, as DNA: TGTGCCAGCAGCGTAACCGGGACTCACTATGGCTACACCTTC.

The rearrangement joins TRBV29-1 to TRBJ1-1; D not resolved. This CDR3 has 10 amino acids. Germline CDR1 SQVTM, CDR2 ANQGSEA. Trimming stripped 4 bases from V and 9 bases from J, with 9 bases between. CDR3 in DNA: TGCAGCGTTGGGACCTACCAAGCTTTCTTT. Translating gives CSVGTYQAFF.